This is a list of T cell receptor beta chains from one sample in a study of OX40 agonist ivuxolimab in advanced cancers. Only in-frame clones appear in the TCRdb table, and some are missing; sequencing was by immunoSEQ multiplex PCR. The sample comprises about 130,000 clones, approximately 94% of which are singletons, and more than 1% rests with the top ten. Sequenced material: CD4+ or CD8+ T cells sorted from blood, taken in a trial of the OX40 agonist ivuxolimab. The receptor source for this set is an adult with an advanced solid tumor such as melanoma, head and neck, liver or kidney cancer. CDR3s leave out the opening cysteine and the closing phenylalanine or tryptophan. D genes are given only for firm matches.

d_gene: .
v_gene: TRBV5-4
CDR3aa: ASIPWRGVEKLF

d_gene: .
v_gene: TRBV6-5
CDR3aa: ASSSWTVGIRGYT

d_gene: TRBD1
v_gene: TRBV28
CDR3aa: ASSYTGVGYGYT

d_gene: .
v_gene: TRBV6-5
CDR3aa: ASTQSDLAKNIQY

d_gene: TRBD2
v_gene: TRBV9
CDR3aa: ASSFRGGPNEQF

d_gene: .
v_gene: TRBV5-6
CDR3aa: ASSIRRSTQY

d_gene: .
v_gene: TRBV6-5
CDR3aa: ASTPRHNNEKLF

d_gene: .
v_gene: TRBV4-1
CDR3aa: ASSQQGYGYT

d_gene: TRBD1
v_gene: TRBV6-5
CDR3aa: AISEDRNEQY

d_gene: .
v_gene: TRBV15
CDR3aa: ATSRTRDTSEAF

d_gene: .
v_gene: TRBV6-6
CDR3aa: ASSHDRGDGYT

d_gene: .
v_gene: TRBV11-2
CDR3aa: ASSPDRSYEQY

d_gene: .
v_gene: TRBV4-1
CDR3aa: ASSQVWETQY

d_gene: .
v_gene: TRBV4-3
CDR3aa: ASSQRVLANQPQH

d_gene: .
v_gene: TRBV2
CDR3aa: ASRGQGNQPQH

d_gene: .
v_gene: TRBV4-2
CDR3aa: ASSLQGPNIQY

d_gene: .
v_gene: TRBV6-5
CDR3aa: ASSYSTLGNSPLH

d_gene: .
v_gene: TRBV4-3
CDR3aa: ASSHLLGGNQPQH

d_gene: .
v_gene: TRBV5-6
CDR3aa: ASSFRGSTRTDTQY

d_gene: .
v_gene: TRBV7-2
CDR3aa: ASSSNYGYT

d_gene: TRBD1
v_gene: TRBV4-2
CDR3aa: ASSRWTGAGGANVLT

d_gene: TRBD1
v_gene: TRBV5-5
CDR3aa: ASSLGRQGEAF

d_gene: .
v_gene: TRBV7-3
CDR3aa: ASSWTEQF

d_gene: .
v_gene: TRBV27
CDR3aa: ASSSQDTQY

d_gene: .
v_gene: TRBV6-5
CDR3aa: ASSYSRTYNEQF

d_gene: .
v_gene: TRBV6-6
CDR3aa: ASRPPGGDSYEQY

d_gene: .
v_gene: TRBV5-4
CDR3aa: ASSREAEQY

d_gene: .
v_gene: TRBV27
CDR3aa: ASSLNPSTEAF

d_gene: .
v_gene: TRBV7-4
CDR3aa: ASSLGESREP